This T cell receptor beta chain is from a study of brain T cells in children with intractable seizures (dated by TCRdb to the early 2020s). At the level of the whole study: A NanoString immunology panel was first used to screen resected brain tissue from roughly 56 pediatric epilepsy surgery cases for immune gene transcripts. Among the approximately twelve selected surgery cases, pre-surgery blood was additionally sequenced for eight, leaving four cases with brain tissue only. Broad study findings and their caveats: The patients' HCMV serostatus was not known, and viral specificity was inferred solely from CDR3 sequence similarity. Because sequencing depth was different between pre-surgery and post-surgery blood, clones absent from the pre-surgery sample may reflect undersampling.

The intended sense of this specimen's time point label: blood from clinic visit 5 months post-surgery; TSC patient then seizure free. Surgery cases with the highest brain T cell transcript signatures were selected for TCR beta chain sequencing of brain tissue and, where available, blood. Before surgery, patients had received at least one anti-epileptic drug. The TCR-sequenced patients were children whose drug-resistant epilepsy was caused by tuberous sclerosis complex, focal cortical dysplasia, Rasmussen encephalitis or hemimegalencephaly. The Monarch genomic DNA purification kit was used to extract bulk genomic DNA from unsorted brain tissue and from whole blood. The germline V gene yields SGHRS for CDR1 and YFSETQ for CDR2. Trimming leaves V shorter by 4 bases and J shorter by 4 bases, with the junction holding 12 bases beyond the gene matches. From the cysteine through the phenylalanine, the CDR3 covers 16 amino acids. Only the CDR3 region is kept as DNA, spanning 48 bases read in frame from base 1.

TCR beta chain sequences were generated from genomic DNA using the immunoSEQ assay. From the authors' description of their analysis: Any CDR3 sequence that did not begin with the conserved framework cysteine at position 104 was removed by hand. To get clonality, the normalized Shannon's Diversity Index was subtracted from one, giving values from 0 (maximal diversity) to 1 (oligoclonal). To check whether a given CDR3 had different frequencies in two samples, for example brain versus blood, chi-squared comparison-of-proportions tests were used. Public clonotypes were identified by searching immuneACCESS, and similarity to known antiviral clonotypes was assessed with the VDJdb browser. TCRdb carries this immuneACCESS record with in-frame sequences only. Its versions omit some clonotypes, under half of them owing to an unresolved V gene in the studies checked, with the rest unexplained. V and J calls and clone size are given by that table; D and trimming were obtained from the DNA. The sample yields a few hundred thousand clones; over 85% were counted once. The ten largest clones capture 4.5% to 7% of the sample.

With regard to this clone: Which antigen it targets is not known. It has no much larger one-base neighbor in the sample; base qualities were not kept.

Specimen: peripheral blood, collected approximately 5 months after surgery. The V and J genes are TRBV5-1 and TRBJ1-2; TRBD1 lines up with 8 middle nucleotides. This TCR was sampled from a boy under two years old with tuberous sclerosis and intractable seizures. The sequenced DNA: TGCGCCAGCAGCCCCCGGACAGGGAGGTTGGTCTATGGCTACACCTTC. This gives the protein CASSPRTGRLVYGYTF.